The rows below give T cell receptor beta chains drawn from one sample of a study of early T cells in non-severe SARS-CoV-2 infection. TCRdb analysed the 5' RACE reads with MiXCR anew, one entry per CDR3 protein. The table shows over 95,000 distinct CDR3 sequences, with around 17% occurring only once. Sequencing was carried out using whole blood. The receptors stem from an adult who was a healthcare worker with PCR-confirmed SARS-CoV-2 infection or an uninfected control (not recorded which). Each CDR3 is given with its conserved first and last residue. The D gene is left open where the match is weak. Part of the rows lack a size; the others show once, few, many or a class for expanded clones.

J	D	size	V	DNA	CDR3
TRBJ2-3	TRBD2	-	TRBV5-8	TGTGCCAGCAGCTTCATTCTGGGGGGGTTAACAGATACGCAGTATTTT	CASSFILGGLTDTQYF
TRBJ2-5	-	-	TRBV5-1	TGCGCCAGCACCTGGACAGTCCCAGGGGAGACCCAGTACTTC	CASTWTVPGETQYF
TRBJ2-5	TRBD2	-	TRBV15	TGTGCCACCAGCAGAGATTTCCGACTAGCGGGAGCAAGAAAAGAGACCCAGTACTTC	CATSRDFRLAGARKETQYF
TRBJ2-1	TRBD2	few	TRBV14	TGTGCCAGCAGCCAAGATGGTAGCGGGAGTCGGGTTAATGAGCAGTTCTTC	CASSQDGSGSRVNEQFF
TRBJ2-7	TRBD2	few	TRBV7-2	TGTGCCAGCAGCACCTCCGGACTAGTTTATGGGGGTTACGAGCAGTACTTC	CASSTSGLVYGGYEQYF
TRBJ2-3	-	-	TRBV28	TGTGCCACCCACCTTTGGGGAGATACGCAGTATTTT	CATHLWGDTQYF
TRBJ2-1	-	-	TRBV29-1	TGCAGCGTTGAAGATCGGTACAGCAATGAGCAGTTCTTC	CSVEDRYSNEQFF
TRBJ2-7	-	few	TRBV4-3	TGCGCCAGCAGCCAAGTGGCTAGCGCCGACGAGCAGTACTTC	CASSQVASADEQYF
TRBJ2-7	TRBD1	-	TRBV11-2	TGTGCCAGCAGCTCCCCGACAGGGGTATACCCCTACGAGCAGTACTTC	CASSSPTGVYPYEQYF
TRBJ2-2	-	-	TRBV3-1	TGTGCCACCCGGCGGACCGGGGAGCTGTTTTTT	CATRRTGELFF
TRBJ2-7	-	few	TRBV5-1	TGCGTCAGCAGCTTGGAGGGAATATGGTACGAGCAGTACTTC	CVSSLEGIWYEQYF
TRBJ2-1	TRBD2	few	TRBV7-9	TGTGCCAGCAGGGTCTCACTACGGGAGGACAACAATGAGCAGTTCTTC	CASRVSLREDNNEQFF
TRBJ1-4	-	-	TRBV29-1	TGCAGCGTTAAGGGGGATAATGAAAAACTGTTTTTT	CSVKGDNEKLFF
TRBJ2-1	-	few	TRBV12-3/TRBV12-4	TGTGCCAGCAGTACTCACGGGGATGAGCAGTTCTTC	CASSTHGDEQFF
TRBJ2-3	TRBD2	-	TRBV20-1	TGCAGTGCTAGAGATCCAGCGGGGGAGAGAGATACGCAGTATTTT	CSARDPAGERDTQYF
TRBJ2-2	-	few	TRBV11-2	TGTGCCAGCAGCTCGACCACGACCGGGGAGCTGTTTTTT	CASSSTTTGELFF
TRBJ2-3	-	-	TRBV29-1	TGCAGCGGAGCCTATACAGATACGCAGTATTTT	CSGAYTDTQYF
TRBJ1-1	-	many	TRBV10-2	TGCGCCACCAACTCGGGACCGTCTGAAGCTTTCTTT	CATNSGPSEAFF
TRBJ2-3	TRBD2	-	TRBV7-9	TGTGCCAGCAGCCTCTCGACTAGCGGGAGCCTGGCTACGCAGTATTTT	CASSLSTSGSLATQYF
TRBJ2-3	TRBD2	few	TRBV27	TGTGCCAGCAGTTTCGGACTAGCGGGGGGATATACGCAGTATTTT	CASSFGLAGGYTQYF
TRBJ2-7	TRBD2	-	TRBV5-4	TGTGCCAGCAGCTTGGGGCCGGGACTAGCGGGAGCTCAGGAGGAGCAGTACTTC	CASSLGPGLAGAQEEQYF
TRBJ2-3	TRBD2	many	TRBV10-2	TGCGCCAGCTCCCTTGGACTAGTCGCAGATACGCAGTATTTT	CASSLGLVADTQYF